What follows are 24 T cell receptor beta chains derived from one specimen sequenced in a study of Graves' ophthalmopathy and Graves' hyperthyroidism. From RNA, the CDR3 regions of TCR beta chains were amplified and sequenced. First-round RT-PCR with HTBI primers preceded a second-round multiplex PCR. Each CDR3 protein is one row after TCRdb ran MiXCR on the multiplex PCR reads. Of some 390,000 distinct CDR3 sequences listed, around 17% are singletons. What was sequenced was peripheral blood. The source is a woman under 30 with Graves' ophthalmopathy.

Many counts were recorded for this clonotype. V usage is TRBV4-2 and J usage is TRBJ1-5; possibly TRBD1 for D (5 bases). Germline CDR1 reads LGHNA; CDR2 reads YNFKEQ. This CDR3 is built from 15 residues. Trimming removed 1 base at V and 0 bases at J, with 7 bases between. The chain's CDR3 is CASSQAGGSNQPQHF. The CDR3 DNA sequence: TGTGCCAGCAGCCAAGCCGGGGGTAGCAATCAGCCCCAGCATTTT.

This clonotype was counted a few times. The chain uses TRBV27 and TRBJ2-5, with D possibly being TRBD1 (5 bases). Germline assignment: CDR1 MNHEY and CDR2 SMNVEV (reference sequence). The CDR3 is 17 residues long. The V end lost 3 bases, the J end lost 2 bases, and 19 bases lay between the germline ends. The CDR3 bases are TGTGCCAGCAGTTTGTCCCCGTGGGGCGTTAATCAAGAGACCCAGTACTTC. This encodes CASSLSPWGVNQETQYF.

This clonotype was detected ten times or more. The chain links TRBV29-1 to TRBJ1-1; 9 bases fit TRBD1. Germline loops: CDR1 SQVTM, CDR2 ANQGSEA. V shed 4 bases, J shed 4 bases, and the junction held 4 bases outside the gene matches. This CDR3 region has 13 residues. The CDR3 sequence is CSVAGTGLTEAFF. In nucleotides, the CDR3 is TGCAGCGTTGCCGGGACAGGGCTCACTGAAGCTTTCTTT.

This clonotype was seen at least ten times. CDR3 residues: CSVYFLGEQYF. Written as DNA, the CDR3 is TGCAGCGTTTACTTCTTGGGCGAGCAGTACTTC. This sequence joins TRBV29-1 and TRBJ2-7; D is unclear. The CDR3 extends over 11 amino acids. Germline CDR1 and CDR2: SQVTM and ANQGSEA. V was cut by 5 bases and J by 6 bases, with 11 bases left in between.

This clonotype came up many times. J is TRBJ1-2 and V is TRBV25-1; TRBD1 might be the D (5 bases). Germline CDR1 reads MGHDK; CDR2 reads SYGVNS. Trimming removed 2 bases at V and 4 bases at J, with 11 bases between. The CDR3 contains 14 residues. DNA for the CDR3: TGTGCCAGCAGTGAACGGGGGAAGGGCTATGGCTACACCTTC. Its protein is CASSERGKGYGYTF.

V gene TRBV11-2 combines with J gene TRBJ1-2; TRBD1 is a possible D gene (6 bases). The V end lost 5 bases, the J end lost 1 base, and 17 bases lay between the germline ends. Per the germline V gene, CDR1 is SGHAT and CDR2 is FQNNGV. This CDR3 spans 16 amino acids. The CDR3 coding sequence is TGTGCCAGCAGCCCCAGACAGGCGGGGCTTAACTATGGCTACACCTTC. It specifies CASSPRQAGLNYGYTF.

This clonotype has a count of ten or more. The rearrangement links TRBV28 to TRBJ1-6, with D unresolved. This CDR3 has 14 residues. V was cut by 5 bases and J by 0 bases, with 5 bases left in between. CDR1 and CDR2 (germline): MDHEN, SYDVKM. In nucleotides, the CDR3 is TGTGCCAGCAGTCGGAGCTCCTATAATTCACCCCTCCACTTT. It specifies CASSRSSYNSPLHF. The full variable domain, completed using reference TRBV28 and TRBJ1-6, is DVKVTQSSRYLVKRTGEKVFLECVQDMDHENMFWYRQDPGLGLRLIYFSYDVKMKEKGDIPEGYSVSREKKERFSLILESASTNQTSMYLCASSRSSYNSPLHFGNGTRLTVT.

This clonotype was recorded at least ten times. CDR3 region: CASSDRPDAGELFF. The CDR3 nucleotides read TGTGCCAGCAGTGACAGACCCGATGCCGGGGAGCTGTTTTTT. The chain joins TRBV6-4 to TRBJ2-2; D gene ambiguous. From germline, CDR1 is MRHNA and CDR2 SNTAGT. The V gene lost 2 bases and the J gene lost 6 bases, with 10 bases spanning the gap. This CDR3 contains 14 residues.

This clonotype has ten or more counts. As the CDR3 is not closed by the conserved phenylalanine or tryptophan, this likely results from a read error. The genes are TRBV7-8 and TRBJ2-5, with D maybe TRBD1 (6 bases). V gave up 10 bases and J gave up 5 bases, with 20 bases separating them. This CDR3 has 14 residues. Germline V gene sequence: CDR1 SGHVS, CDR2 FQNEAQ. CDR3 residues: CATPAPQGLETQYL. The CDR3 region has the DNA TGTGCCACCCCGGCTCCCCAGGGGCTGGAGACCCAGTACCTC.

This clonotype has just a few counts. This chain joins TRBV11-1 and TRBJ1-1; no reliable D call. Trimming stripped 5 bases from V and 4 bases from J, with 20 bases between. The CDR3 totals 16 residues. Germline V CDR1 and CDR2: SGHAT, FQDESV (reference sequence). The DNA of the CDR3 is TGTGCCAGCAGCGCATTATCCTTTCGGCGGGCCACTGAAGCTTTCTTT. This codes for CASSALSFRRATEAFF.

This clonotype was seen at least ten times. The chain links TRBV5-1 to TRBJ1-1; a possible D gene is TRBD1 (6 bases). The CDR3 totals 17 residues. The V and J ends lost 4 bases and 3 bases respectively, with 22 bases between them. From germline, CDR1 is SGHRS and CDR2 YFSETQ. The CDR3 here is CASSTPQGGQRDTEAFF. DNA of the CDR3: TGCGCCAGCAGCACCCCACAGGGCGGGCAACGAGACACTGAAGCTTTCTTT.

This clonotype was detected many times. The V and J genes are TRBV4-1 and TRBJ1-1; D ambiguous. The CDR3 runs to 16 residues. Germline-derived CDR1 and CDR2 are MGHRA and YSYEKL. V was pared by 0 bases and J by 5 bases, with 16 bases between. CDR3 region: CASSQDHGRPKTEAFF. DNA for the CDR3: TGCGCCAGCAGCCAAGATCATGGTCGACCGAAGACTGAAGCTTTCTTT.

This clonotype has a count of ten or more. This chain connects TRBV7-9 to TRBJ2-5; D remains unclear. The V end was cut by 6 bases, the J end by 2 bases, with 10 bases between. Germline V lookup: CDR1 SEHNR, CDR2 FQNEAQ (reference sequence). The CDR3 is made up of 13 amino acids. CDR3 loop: CASSQTVQETQYF. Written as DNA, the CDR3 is TGTGCCAGCAGTCAGACGGTACAAGAGACCCAGTACTTC. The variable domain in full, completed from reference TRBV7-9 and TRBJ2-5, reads DTGVSQNPRHKITKRGQNVTFRCDPISEHNRLYWYRQTLGQGPEFLTYFQNEAQLEKSRLLSDRFSAERPKGSFSTLEIQRTEQGDSAMYLCASSQTVQETQYFGPGTRLLVL.

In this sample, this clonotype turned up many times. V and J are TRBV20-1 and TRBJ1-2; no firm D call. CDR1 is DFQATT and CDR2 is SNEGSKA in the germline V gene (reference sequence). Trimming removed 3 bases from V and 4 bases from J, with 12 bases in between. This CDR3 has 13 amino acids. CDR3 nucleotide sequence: TGCAGTGCTAGGCCAAGGGAGGGCTATGGCTACACCTTC. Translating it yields CSARPREGYGYTF.

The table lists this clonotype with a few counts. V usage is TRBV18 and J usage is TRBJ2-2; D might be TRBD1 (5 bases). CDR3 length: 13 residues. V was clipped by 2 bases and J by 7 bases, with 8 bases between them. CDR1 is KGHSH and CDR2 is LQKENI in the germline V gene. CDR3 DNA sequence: TGTGCCAGCTCACCAGAAGGGGACGGGGAGCTGTTTTTT. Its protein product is CASSPEGDGELFF.

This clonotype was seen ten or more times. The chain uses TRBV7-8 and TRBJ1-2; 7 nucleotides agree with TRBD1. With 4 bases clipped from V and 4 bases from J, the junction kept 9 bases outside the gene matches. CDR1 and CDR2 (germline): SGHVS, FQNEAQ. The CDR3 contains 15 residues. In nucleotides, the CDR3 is TGTGCCAGCAGCTCGACGAGGACAGGCGGCTATGGCTACACCTTC. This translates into CASSSTRTGGYGYTF. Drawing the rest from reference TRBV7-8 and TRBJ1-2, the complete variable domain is GAGVSQSPRYKVAKRGQDVALRCDPISGHVSLFWYQQALGQGPEFLTYFQNEAQLDKSGLPSDRFFAERPEGSVSTLKIQRTQQEDSAVYLCASSSTRTGGYGYTFGSGTRLTVV.

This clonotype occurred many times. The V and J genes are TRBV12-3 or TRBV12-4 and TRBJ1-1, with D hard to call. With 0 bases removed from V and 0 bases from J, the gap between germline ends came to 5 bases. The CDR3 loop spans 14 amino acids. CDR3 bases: TGTGCCAGCAGTTTAGCACCGATGAACACTGAAGCTTTCTTT. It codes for CASSLAPMNTEAFF.

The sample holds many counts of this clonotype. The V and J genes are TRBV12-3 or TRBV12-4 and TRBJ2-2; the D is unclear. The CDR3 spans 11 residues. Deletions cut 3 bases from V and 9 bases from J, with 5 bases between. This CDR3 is CASSLNRELFF. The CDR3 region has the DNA TGTGCCAGCAGTTTGAACAGGGAGCTGTTTTTT.

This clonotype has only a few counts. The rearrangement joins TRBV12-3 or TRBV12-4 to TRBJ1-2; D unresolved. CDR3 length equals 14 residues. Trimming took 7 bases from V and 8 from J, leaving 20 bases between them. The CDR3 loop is CASTGELPAGGYTF. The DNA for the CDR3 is TGTGCCAGCACCGGGGAGCTCCCGGCGGGGGGCTACACCTTC.

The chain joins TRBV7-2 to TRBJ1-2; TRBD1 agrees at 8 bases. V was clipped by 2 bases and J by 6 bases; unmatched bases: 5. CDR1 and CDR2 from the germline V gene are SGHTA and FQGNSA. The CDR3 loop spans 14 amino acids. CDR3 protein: CASSLKDRVHGYTF. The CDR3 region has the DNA TGTGCCAGCAGCTTAAAGGACAGGGTTCATGGCTACACCTTC.

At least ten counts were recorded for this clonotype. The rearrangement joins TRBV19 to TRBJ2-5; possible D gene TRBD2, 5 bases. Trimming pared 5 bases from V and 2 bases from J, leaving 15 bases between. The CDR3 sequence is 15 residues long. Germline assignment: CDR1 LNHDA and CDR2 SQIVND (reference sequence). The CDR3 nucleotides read TGTGCCAGTAGTCCAAACGGGATTGTTCAAGAGACCCAGTACTTC. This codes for CASSPNGIVQETQYF.

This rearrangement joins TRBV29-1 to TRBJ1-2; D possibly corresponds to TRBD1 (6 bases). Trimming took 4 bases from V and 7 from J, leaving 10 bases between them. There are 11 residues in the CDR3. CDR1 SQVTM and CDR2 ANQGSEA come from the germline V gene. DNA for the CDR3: TGCAGCGTTGCGGGGACACCTGGCTACACCTTC. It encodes CSVAGTPGYTF.

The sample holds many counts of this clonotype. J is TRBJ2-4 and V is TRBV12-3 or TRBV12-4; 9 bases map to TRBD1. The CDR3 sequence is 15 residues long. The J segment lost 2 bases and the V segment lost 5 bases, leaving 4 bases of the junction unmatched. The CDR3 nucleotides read TGTGCCAGCAGTGACAGGGGGTTATCCAAAAACATTCAGTACTTC. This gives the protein CASSDRGLSKNIQYF.

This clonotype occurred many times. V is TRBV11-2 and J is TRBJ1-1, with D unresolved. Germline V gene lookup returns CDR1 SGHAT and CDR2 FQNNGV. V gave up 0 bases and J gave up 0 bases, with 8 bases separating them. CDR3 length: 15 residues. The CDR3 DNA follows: TGTGCCAGCAGCTTAGATAGAGTCATGAACACTGAAGCTTTCTTT. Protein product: CASSLDRVMNTEAFF.